This TCR beta chain derives from a study of T cell clonality in common variable immunodeficiency (dated by TCRdb to the mid-2010s). About this clone: Its antigen has not been determined. The read stops 3 residues short of the end of the CDR3; the missing end is completed from the germline J gene.

CVID samples and control samples contributed equivalent amounts of genomic DNA as sequencing input. For every sample, a 60 bp segment covering the rearranged TCRbeta CDR3 region was amplified and then sequenced. The immunoSEQ assay, a bias-corrected multiplex PCR with high-throughput sequencing, was employed for TCRbeta amplification. As for the original processing: Every unique nucleotide sequence counted as a clone and was annotated with V, D and J genes, copy number and frequency. Sequences were labeled productive if in frame, and non-productive if out of frame or containing stop codons. As previously described, clonality was computed from Shannon's entropy. The predicted amino acid sequences of productive clones were used to derive the mean CDR3 Kyte-Doolittle hydropathy. Scaled V gene usage was hierarchically clustered using Manhattan distance and complete linkage with the R hclust function. To assess clone sharing by CDR3 amino acid sequence, 12 repertoires per group were resampled over 100 rounds. The repertoires were searched for 65 to 85 published EBV-specific TCRbeta sequences and some 250 published CMV-specific TCRbeta sequences. Analysis left out a couple of CVID samples that produced under 10,000 sequences, so some 45 CVID repertoires remained. TCRdb obtained this table from immuneACCESS and retained in-frame rearrangements with V and J assigned. These tables miss some clones; where compared with another copy, unresolved V genes account for less than half of the shortfall, and the remainder is unexplained. V, J and clone size were drawn from that table, and D and trimming were deduced from the DNA. This sample's table carries fewer than 8,500 clones. The ten largest clones add up to 3% to 4% of the sample.

Standard criteria were used to diagnose CVID, namely serum IgG, IgA and/or IgM reduced below the normal range together with specific antibody deficiency. The CVID group comprised around 44 subjects, about 15 female and roughly 30 male, aged roughly 9 to 64 years with a mean age of approximately 42. Both CVID patients and healthy controls were predominantly of Caucasian heritage. At the time of study participation, every CVID subject had been on replacement immunoglobulin therapy for one year or longer. No CVID subject was ill or taking immunomodulatory or immunosuppressive medication when blood was collected. Heparinized peripheral whole blood samples of roughly 5 to 9 ml were obtained from each donor. TCRbeta CDR3 repertoires were sequenced from genomic DNA of adults with common variable immune deficiency (CVID) and healthy adult controls. To isolate peripheral blood mononuclear cells, diluted blood was subjected to density centrifugation over Hypaque 1077 or Ficoll-Paque. Unsorted mononuclear cells served as the source of genomic DNA, which was extracted either by Qiagen column purification or by a centrifugation-based method.

The study at large found these results: Patient heterogeneity within the CVID cohort put limits on correlating repertoire features with clinical complications. According to the authors, figuring out what caused the increased clonality in CVID would require sequencing the repertoires of T cell subpopulations. Although equal DNA input was used, an average of about 85,000 unique sequences per sample was obtained for controls, compared with around 30,000 for CVID samples. CVID TCRbeta sequences reportedly showed fewer deletions and N-nucleotide insertions and lacked highly modified clones with 13 or more V deletions. Increased TCRbeta clonality was found in CVID subjects compared with healthy controls (t-test p = 0.018), with the increase being most characteristic of about a third of subjects. Fewer TCRbeta clones were shared among CVID subjects than among healthy controls (p < 0.0001).

The CDR3, from cysteine to phenylalanine, totals 14 residues. Only the CDR3 bases that were read are kept: 33 of them, in frame from base 1. Cut back by 3 bases and 9 bases, the V and J ends lie 18 bases apart. Reading the germline V gene (reference sequence) gives CDR1 GTSNPN and CDR2 SVGIG. The rearrangement joined TRBV30 to TRBJ1-5, and TRBD1 may be the D gene, going by 5 matching bases. Input material: peripheral blood mononuclear cells. This TCR was recovered from a human donor with common variable immunodeficiency. The CDR3 protein is CAWSRGPGISPQHF. The CDR3 bases that were read are TGTGCCTGGAGCCGTGGGCCAGGGATATCGCCC.